This TCR beta chain was sequenced in a study of cytomegalovirus exposure and HLA in healthy donors. The primer mix had 60 Vbeta and 13 Jbeta primers. Here immunoSEQ multiplex PCR was the method, and the copy in TCRdb shows in-frame clones only, minus some. The table has approximately 190,000 clones, roughly 80% seen once. CDR3 size: 13 residues. The V gene lost 7 bases and the J gene lost 1 base, with 8 bases spanning the gap. Looked up from germline, CDR1 is SNHLY and CDR2 is FYNNEI. This chain connects TRBV2 to TRBJ2-4, with a tentative D call TRBD1 (6 bases). Sequencing was done on a sample of PBMCs. This TCR derives from a man aged 40-49 years in good health and CMV-seropositive. CDR3 in amino acids: CASNREAKNIQYF. CDR3 in DNA: TGTGCCAGCAACAGGGAGGCCAAAAACATTCAGTACTTC.